This TCR beta chain was sequenced in a study of shared clonotypes between healthy human individuals (dated by TCRdb to 2019 to 2021). A note on the overall study: A few men and a couple of women, aged 18 to 49 years, made up the cohort. Different laboratories and diverse techniques were used to prepare libraries and sequence TCR repertoires, to increase sequencing depth and limit assay-specific biases. To estimate repertoire size and how much clonotypes are shared between individuals, the study performed deep sequencing of blood TCR repertoires from 4 to 6 healthy adults. Per donor, leukapheresis produced somewhere between about 0.9 and 9.5 billion PBMCs. Per donor, three plates each were used for CD4 naive and CD4 memory, two for CD8 naive, and one for CD8 memory.

The investigation overall reported the following: Naive subsets generally had larger estimated clonotype richness than memory subsets. The genetic and exposure-history diversity represented was limited by the small number of donors. When several donors were compared, the shared fraction of clonotypes was around 4.6% for naive CD4, 3.5% to 4% for naive CD8, roughly 2.5% for memory CD4, and 0.4% for memory CD8. Sampling was restricted to blood, and TCR repertoires in tissue are likely to differ from TCR repertoires in blood. Based on pairwise subsampling, the degree of clonotype sharing among donors was expected to be affected by sequencing depth. Rarefaction of sorted-subset datasets indicated incomplete sequencing despite the large sequencing depth. Compared with non-shared clonotypes, the clonotypes found in all four sorted-subset donors had higher generation probabilities.

Using the deep immunoSEQ assay, multiplex PCR amplified TCR CDR3 regions from genomic DNA. Extracted genomic DNA from each cell subset was spread evenly across all wells of several immunoSEQ 96-well plates, with each plate serving as a replicate. Each replicate PCR for sorted subsets received around 200 ng genomic DNA, equal to some 32,000 T cell genomes. Purified libraries were measured with a Qubit 3.0 fluorometer, size-checked on a Bioanalyzer 2100, and measured again with the KAPA Library Quantification kit. Every immunoSEQ 96-well plate was sequenced on a separate single-read 150-cycle Illumina NextSeq 550 flow cell. The study's own analysis went as follows. Because the immunoSEQ output included only junctional sequences and no quality scores, the filtering could not be the same as the filtering used for full-length reads. Sequences were annotated with PyIR, a Python wrapper for IgBLAST v1.9, and V/J genes and CDR3 were assigned using IMGT germline references. Any read was removed if the V/J assignment was weak (E-value above 1e-6), the CDR3 was missing, or the read contained stop codons, out-of-frame junctions, or ambiguous translated residues. A V3J clonotype was defined by an identical inferred V gene, J gene, and CDR3 amino acid sequence. Percentage overlap between repertoires was computed as shared unique clonotypes divided by the size of the smaller repertoire. Three approaches were used to assess repertoire richness: RTK rarefaction, the Chao1 estimator, and Recon v2.1 estimates of unobserved clonotypes. Generation probabilities were computed with OLGA for all TCRbeta clonotypes obtained by the gDNA method from several donors. The clones in this table, taken by TCRdb from immuneACCESS, are in-frame only. Not every clone is retained; where verified, under half of the shortfall comes from an unresolved V gene, and the cause of the rest is unknown. Clonal size and the V and J genes are those of that table, whereas D and trimming came from the DNA. Counted in this sample were 1.4 million to 1.5 million clones; over 95% of them appeared once. Jointly, the top ten make up roughly 1.2% of the sample.

The donors were healthy, HIV-negative adults with no recently reported acute infections or vaccinations. Every donor was a Caucasian adult living in Nashville, Tennessee, USA. Magnetic negative selection was used to enrich CD4+ T cells, after which naive cells were positively selected on CD45RA and the negative fraction became the memory subset. Blood was obtained by leukapheresis, after which PBMCs were separated by Ficoll-Histopaque density gradient centrifugation and cryopreserved in liquid nitrogen vapor phase. Analytical flow cytometry was used to check the purity and quantity of each magnetically sorted T cell population. From each sorted fraction, genomic DNA was isolated and quantified by UV absorbance on a Nanodrop 2000c. Concerning this clone: This clone's antigen is unknown. No quality values exist for individual bases; no much larger clone is one base distant.

CDR1 and CDR2, per the germline V gene, are MDHEN and SYDVKM. The CDR3 covers 12 residues, taking in both the cysteine and the phenylalanine. Just the 36-base CDR3 DNA is kept, in frame starting at base 1. V is clipped by 4 bases and J by 4 bases, and the sequence between their germline boundaries is 4 bases long. Sample: naive CD4+ T cells sorted from blood. Explained via the paper, the cell subset or site label denotes: CD45RA+ positively selected. This TCR came from a man aged 25-40 years in good health. The V and J segments used are TRBV28 and TRBJ2-2; no D gene can be assigned with confidence. The CDR3 region reads CASSSTTGELFF. At the DNA level, the sequence is TGTGCCAGCAGTTCAACCACCGGGGAGCTGTTTTTT.